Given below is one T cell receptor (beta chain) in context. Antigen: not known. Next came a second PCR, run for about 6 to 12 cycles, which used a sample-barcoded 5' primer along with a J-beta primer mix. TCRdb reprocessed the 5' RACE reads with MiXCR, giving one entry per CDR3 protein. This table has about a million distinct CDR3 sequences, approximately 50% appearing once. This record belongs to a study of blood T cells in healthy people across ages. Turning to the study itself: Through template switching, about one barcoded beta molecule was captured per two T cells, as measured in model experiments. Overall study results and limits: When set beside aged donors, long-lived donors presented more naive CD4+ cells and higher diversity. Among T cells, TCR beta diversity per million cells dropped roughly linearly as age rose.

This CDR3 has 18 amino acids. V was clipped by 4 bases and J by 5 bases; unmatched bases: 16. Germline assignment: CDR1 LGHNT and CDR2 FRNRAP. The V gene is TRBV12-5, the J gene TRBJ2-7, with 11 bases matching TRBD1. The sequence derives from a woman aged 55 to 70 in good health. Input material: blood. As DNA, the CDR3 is TGTGCTAGTGGTTCCCTTCCCGACGGACAGGGGGCTATCGACGAGCAGTACTTC. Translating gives CASGSLPDGQGAIDEQYF.